The 17 T cell receptor beta chains below come from one sample, sequenced in a study of CD4 T cells in relation to SARS-CoV-2 and coronaviruses (dated by TCRdb to the early 2020s). Libraries were built with the immunoSEQ multiplex PCR assay. TCRdb provides this immuneACCESS table in a form limited to in-frame rearrangements. Some clones are lacking; in checked studies, under half of them reflect an unresolved V gene, and why the rest are absent is not known. This sample has about 55,000 clones in its table, and roughly 85% of those were observed once. Clones ranked in the top ten supply roughly 1.5% of the sample. CD4+ T cells from unexposed donors were collected before the COVID-19 pandemic (2011-2018). Sequenced sample: memory CD4+ T cells from PBMCs. This specimen's cell subset or site label, interpreted: memory (non-naive) CD4+ T cells. These receptors came from a human donor in good health.

The CDR3 DNA reads TGCGCCAGCAAGGAACAGGGCCCCCACGAGCAGTACTTC. This codes for CASKEQGPHEQYF. V is TRBV5-1 and J is TRBJ2-7; D possibly corresponds to TRBD1 (6 bases). This CDR3 is 13 amino acids long. Trimming took off 6 bases at V and 5 bases at J, with 15 bases between the two ends. The V gene's germline CDR1 is SGHRS and CDR2 YFSETQ.

The rearrangement joins TRBV5-1 to TRBJ2-5; D may be TRBD2 (6 bases). The CDR3 has 13 amino acids. Germline assignment: CDR1 SGHRS and CDR2 YFSETQ. Trimming stripped 4 bases from V and 0 bases from J, with 7 bases between. CDR3 coding DNA: TGCGCCAGCAGCGGGGGGTACCAAGAGACCCAGTACTTC. As protein: CASSGGYQETQYF.

The chain employs TRBV28 and TRBJ2-7; no definite D call. V was cut by 5 bases and J by 2 bases, with 4 bases left in between. The CDR3 covers 11 residues. CDR1 and CDR2 from the germline V gene are MDHEN and SYDVKM. Written as DNA, the CDR3 is TGTGCCAGCAGTGCGACCTACGAGCAGTACTTC. Amino acid sequence: CASSATYEQYF.

The V and J genes are TRBV2 and TRBJ2-1; weak D call: TRBD2 (5 bases). This CDR3 is 12 amino acids long. In germline, CDR1 is SNHLY, CDR2 FYNNEI. The ends were cut back, 6 bases at V and 7 bases at J, with 10 bases in the middle. This CDR3 is CASRGSGNEQFF. DNA for the CDR3: TGTGCCAGCAGGGGGAGTGGAAATGAGCAGTTCTTC.

The V and J genes are TRBV2 and TRBJ1-1, with 7 bases that match TRBD1. Germline V CDR1 and CDR2: SNHLY, FYNNEI. This CDR3 contains 16 residues. Losses at the gene ends were 6 bases for V and 1 base for J; bases not matched to a gene: 11. CDR3 bases: TGTGCCAGCAGACGAAGACAGGGCTGGGAGAACACTGAAGCTTTCTTT. Translation gives CASRRRQGWENTEAFF.

This chain connects TRBV4-1 to TRBJ2-1, with 9 positions matching TRBD1. In germline, CDR1 is MGHRA, CDR2 YSYEKL. The CDR3 runs to 14 residues. The trim removed 4 bases at V and 7 bases at J, leaving 5 bases unmatched. This CDR3 reads CASSRRQGGNEQFF. CDR3 nucleotides: TGCGCCAGCAGCCGTAGACAGGGGGGGAATGAGCAGTTCTTC.

The chain carries TRBV2 and TRBJ1-5, with 7 positions matching TRBD1. After removal of 2 bases from V and 5 bases from J, the junction contained 0 bases not matched to a gene. The CDR3 covers 13 residues. Germline values: CDR1 SNHLY, CDR2 FYNNEI. The CDR3 loop reads CASSETGDQPQHF. The CDR3 DNA is TGTGCCAGCAGTGAAACAGGGGATCAGCCCCAGCATTTT.

This rearrangement joins TRBV3-1 (or the pseudogene TRBV3-2) to TRBJ1-3; D might be TRBD1 (6 bases). The CDR3 consists of 17 residues. Germline-derived CDR1 and CDR2 are LGHDT and YNNKEL (reference sequence). Between the trimmed V and J ends, which lost 4 bases and 0 bases, there was a span of 16 bases. The CDR3 DNA reads as TGTGCCAGCAGCCGCCATTCAGACAGGAGCTCTGGAAACACCATATATTTT. It specifies CASSRHSDRSSGNTIYF.

The J gene is TRBJ1-5, the V gene TRBV3-1 (or the pseudogene TRBV3-2); 8 bases line up with TRBD1. CDR1 LGHDT and CDR2 YNNKEL come from the germline V gene (reference sequence). The CDR3 sequence is 13 residues long. After removal of 4 bases from V and 6 bases from J, the junction contained 2 bases not matched to a gene. The DNA of the CDR3 is TGTGCCAGCAGCCGACAGGGGAGTCAGCCCCAGCATTTT. Its translation: CASSRQGSQPQHF.

This clone turned up a few times. The V gene is TRBV7-9, the J gene TRBJ2-3; 9 bases match TRBD2. The CDR3 runs 18 residues. With V trimmed by 2 bases and J by 3 bases, 12 bases remained unmatched. From germline, CDR1 is SEHNR and CDR2 FQNEAQ (reference sequence). CDR3 DNA: TGTGCCAGCAGCTTATTATTAGCGGGAGAGGCGGGGACAGATACGCAGTATTTT. As protein: CASSLLLAGEAGTDTQYF.

This chain links TRBV28 with TRBJ1-4; D possibly corresponds to TRBD1 (6 bases). The CDR3 loop spans 18 amino acids. V dropped 5 bases and J dropped 0 bases, with 19 bases sitting between them. Per germline, CDR1 MDHEN and CDR2 SYDVKM. In DNA, the CDR3 is TGTGCCAGCAGTCCCGCGGGACAAAATCCTCCAACTAATGAAAAACTGTTTTTT. Protein product: CASSPAGQNPPTNEKLFF.

This chain uses TRBV2 with TRBJ1-5; D gene uncertain. V was cut by 1 base and J by 0 bases, with 4 bases left in between. The CDR3 length is 14 residues. Germline assignment: CDR1 SNHLY and CDR2 FYNNEI. The CDR3 DNA reads as TGTGCCAGCAGTGAAGTGACTAGCAATCAGCCCCAGCATTTT. Amino acid sequence: CASSEVTSNQPQHF.

The chain recombines TRBV28 with TRBJ1-1; D is uncertain. The germline V gene has CDR1 MDHEN and CDR2 SYDVKM. The CDR3 sequence is 15 residues long. With 4 bases removed from V and 4 bases from J, the gap between germline ends came to 16 bases. The CDR3, as DNA: TGTGCCAGCAGTTCCGGCCGACGGATGGGCACTGAAGCTTTCTTT. It specifies CASSSGRRMGTEAFF.

The rearrangement joins TRBV6-1 to TRBJ2-3; 11 nucleotides match TRBD2. J was trimmed by 4 bases and V by 6 bases; bases with no gene match: 6. The CDR3 extends over 15 amino acids. The germline gives CDR1 MNHNS, CDR2 SASEGT. The CDR3 DNA follows: TGTGCCAGCAGGGATAGCGGGAGGGGTCCAGATACGCAGTATTTT. Translating it yields CASRDSGRGPDTQYF.

This rearrangement joins TRBV6-4 to TRBJ2-7, with TRBD2 matching 7 bases. The CDR3 is 13 residues long. The J segment lost 1 base and the V segment lost 5 bases, leaving 2 bases of the junction unmatched. Germline V gene data show CDR1 as MRHNA and CDR2 as SNTAGT. DNA for the CDR3: TGTGCCAGCAGTATGCGGGAGTCCTACGAGCAGTACTTC. This gives the protein CASSMRESYEQYF.

The chain has TRBV5-1 and TRBJ2-1; 7 bases align to TRBD2. The germline CDR1 and CDR2 sequences are SGHRS and YFSETQ. The CDR3 loop spans 17 amino acids. The J segment lost 2 bases and the V segment lost 0 bases, leaving 8 bases of the junction unmatched. This CDR3 reads CASSLARSSGAYNEQFF. CDR3 coding DNA: TGCGCCAGCAGCTTGGCCCGGTCTAGCGGAGCCTACAATGAGCAGTTCTTC. Supplemented by reference TRBV5-1 and TRBJ2-1, the full variable domain reads KAGVTQTPRYLIKTRGQQVTLSCSPISGHRSVSWYQQTPGQGLQFLFEYFSETQRNKGNFPGRFSGRQFSNSRSEMNVSTLELGDSALYLCASSLARSSGAYNEQFFGPGTRLTVL.

The chain has TRBV7-2 and TRBJ2-1; 8 nucleotides agree with TRBD2. The CDR3 loop spans 17 amino acids. Germline V gene lookup returns CDR1 SGHTA and CDR2 FQGNSA. V trimming: 4 bases; J trimming: 6 bases; junction bases outside the gene matches: 14. The chain's CDR3 is CASSSNPPGTRLNEQFF. The CDR3 region has the DNA TGTGCCAGCAGCTCCAACCCCCCCGGGACTAGGCTCAATGAGCAGTTCTTC.